These T cell receptor beta chains were read from a single sample in a study of T-cell reconstitution after alpha-beta-depleted transplantation in children. TCRdb itself ran the PCR reads through MiXCR, one entry per CDR3 protein. The sample has fewer than 250,000 distinct CDR3 sequences, around a sixth seen once; the top ten hold 40% to 50%. Sequencing used PBMCs, mostly from graft donor cells, obtained 360 days after TCRalphabeta/CD19-depleted stem cell transplant. These receptors were taken from a male patient under 10 years old who had a stem cell transplant for acute lymphoblastic leukemia, so the T cells may come from the graft donor. CDR3s include the opening cysteine and the closing phenylalanine or tryptophan.

J	V	length	CDR3
TRBJ2-7	TRBV4-2	14	CASSQVTGGYEQYF
TRBJ1-4	TRBV20-1	10	CSARDYDLFF
TRBJ2-1	TRBV6-1	16	CASSVIQGLGHNEQFF
TRBJ1-2	TRBV12-3/TRBV12-4	13	CASGPGQGGGYTF
TRBJ2-2	TRBV7-9	10	CASNVETLFF
TRBJ2-1	TRBV29-1	13	CSVDGGSYNEQFF
TRBJ1-5	TRBV6-5	14	CASSLDSPNQPQHF
TRBJ2-3	TRBV5-1	14	CASSLRPSTDTQYF
TRBJ1-1	TRBV30	13	CAWSRGLDTEAFF
TRBJ2-7	TRBV20-1	12	CSANAGPYEQYF
TRBJ1-5	TRBV6-5	14	CASSYVDLNQPQHF
TRBJ2-1	TRBV10-3	13	CAISLDQTNEQFF
TRBJ1-1	TRBV2	13	CASRDPGPREAFF
TRBJ2-7	TRBV30	12	CAWSTGTYEQYF
TRBJ1-1	TRBV10-3	13	CATGQGDGTEAFF
TRBJ1-4	TRBV27	13	CASRPVGGEKLFF
TRBJ1-5	TRBV12-3/TRBV12-4	13	CASSFLVSGPQHF
TRBJ2-2	TRBV12-3/TRBV12-4	16	CASRLTGTGATGELFF
TRBJ1-1	TRBV20-1	14	CSARRQRPNTEAFF
TRBJ2-2	TRBV3-1	14	CASSQGSNTGELFF
TRBJ2-1	TRBV6-4	13	CASSRDDYNEQFF
TRBJ2-7	TRBV28	17	CASSLKFPGTGAYEQYF
TRBJ1-6	TRBV11-3	14	CASSSRTESSPLHF
TRBJ2-7	TRBV5-6	14	CARGPGTGLYEQYF
TRBJ2-1	TRBV12-3/TRBV12-4	16	CASSQGLAGVHNEQFF
TRBJ2-3	TRBV3-1	15	CASSLRGEGTDTQYF
TRBJ1-4	TRBV29-1	14	CSVAEGATNEKLFF
TRBJ1-2	TRBV28	14	CASSPRHINYGYTF
TRBJ1-6	TRBV20-1	15	CSARARDTGFSPLHF
TRBJ1-3	TRBV4-3	15	CASSPTTSSGNTIYF
TRBJ1-4	TRBV28	16	CASSQPGTERNEKLFF
TRBJ2-1	TRBV6-2/TRBV6-3	15	CASSITLEDYNEQFF
TRBJ1-6	TRBV18	13	CASSATGNSPLHF
TRBJ1-1	TRBV12-3/TRBV12-4	12	CASSQGLNEAFF
TRBJ2-1	TRBV29-1	11	CSVEQGLEQFF
TRBJ2-1	TRBV12-3/TRBV12-4	16	CASSSVGQGAYNEQFF
TRBJ2-5	TRBV18	12	CASSPGGETQYF
TRBJ1-3	TRBV29-1	13	CSVDVNSGNTIYF
TRBJ2-7	TRBV20-1	13	CSAAGQQGHEQYF
TRBJ2-1	TRBV7-2	13	CASSLGWANEQFF
TRBJ2-5	TRBV12-3/TRBV12-4	15	CASSLGGQYAETQYF
TRBJ1-1	TRBV5-1	13	CASSDRGNTEAFF
TRBJ2-7	TRBV15	14	CATRPRQGISEQYF
TRBJ2-5	TRBV5-5	13	CASTNDAGETQYF
TRBJ1-1	TRBV18	13	CASSPGEKTEAFF
TRBJ2-2	TRBV10-2	14	CASKGQGNTGELFF
TRBJ2-7	TRBV5-1	14	CASSSNPGSYGQYF
TRBJ1-5	TRBV20-1	13	CSAPAGRGGPQHF
TRBJ2-2	TRBV5-1	14	CASSPDIYSGELFF
TRBJ1-5	TRBV5-1	14	CASSPAGGNQPQHF
TRBJ2-1	TRBV24-1	16	CATSDGGGERNNEQFF
TRBJ2-3	TRBV11-3	13	CASSETGPDTQYF
TRBJ2-7	TRBV10-3	13	CATSRDKDYEQYF
TRBJ1-5	TRBV4-2	13	CASSQALDQPQHF